Listed below are T cell receptor beta chains from one sample, sequenced in a study of blood T cell repertoires in COVID-19. Sequencing used immunoSEQ multiplex PCR; TCRdb keeps in-frame clones, though not all of them. The repertoire holds about 180,000 clones, 84% seen once, with 6.5% to 8.5% in the top ten. Source material: peripheral blood. The receptors originated from a human donor in a cohort sampled during active COVID-19. Both conserved end residues are trimmed from each CDR3. Each record gives: D gene, J gene, V gene, CDR3 protein. The D gene is left open where the match is weak.

D gene: -
J gene: TRBJ2-2
V gene: TRBV2
CDR3 protein: ASSVWDSQEKNTGELF

D gene: TRBD1
J gene: TRBJ2-2
V gene: TRBV11-2
CDR3 protein: ASSLDPTRGQVNTGELF

D gene: TRBD1
J gene: TRBJ2-3
V gene: TRBV30
CDR3 protein: AWSKRQGDTQY

D gene: -
J gene: TRBJ1-2
V gene: TRBV29-1
CDR3 protein: SVGYGGRNGYT

D gene: -
J gene: TRBJ1-3
V gene: TRBV5-4
CDR3 protein: ASSSMGRVDTIY

D gene: TRBD1
J gene: TRBJ2-2
V gene: TRBV5-1
CDR3 protein: ASSLDADRVGTGELF

D gene: -
J gene: TRBJ1-2
V gene: TRBV11-2
CDR3 protein: ASSLVGQVYGYT

D gene: TRBD2
J gene: TRBJ2-2
V gene: TRBV7-6
CDR3 protein: ASSKTSGGNTGELF

D gene: TRBD1
J gene: TRBJ2-7
V gene: TRBV13
CDR3 protein: ASSLAGGEQY

D gene: -
J gene: TRBJ2-3
V gene: TRBV6-2/TRBV6-3
CDR3 protein: ASSYGPPTGTSTDTQY

D gene: -
J gene: TRBJ2-7
V gene: TRBV5-6
CDR3 protein: ASSSGNYEQY

D gene: -
J gene: TRBJ2-1
V gene: TRBV6-5
CDR3 protein: ASSFVGGIYNEQF

D gene: TRBD2
J gene: TRBJ2-1
V gene: TRBV5-8
CDR3 protein: ASVGLAGDNEQF

D gene: -
J gene: TRBJ2-2
V gene: TRBV7-3
CDR3 protein: ASSLIPGTGELF

D gene: -
J gene: TRBJ2-1
V gene: TRBV10-3
CDR3 protein: AISFSGGRSYNEQF

D gene: -
J gene: TRBJ2-2
V gene: TRBV7-6
CDR3 protein: ASSLEGGSGELF

D gene: -
J gene: TRBJ1-2
V gene: TRBV5-1
CDR3 protein: ASSLGLPRDYGYT

D gene: -
J gene: TRBJ2-1
V gene: TRBV9
CDR3 protein: ASSVGSSAPEQF

D gene: TRBD1
J gene: TRBJ1-5
V gene: TRBV6-6
CDR3 protein: ASSGGTALGNQPQH

D gene: -
J gene: TRBJ2-1
V gene: TRBV4-1
CDR3 protein: ASSQDRVGYNEQF

D gene: -
J gene: TRBJ1-4
V gene: TRBV3-1/TRBV3-2
CDR3 protein: ASSGGAGEKLF

D gene: -
J gene: TRBJ1-1
V gene: TRBV27
CDR3 protein: ASRETGILNTEAF

D gene: TRBD2
J gene: TRBJ2-5
V gene: TRBV5-1
CDR3 protein: ASRPGLAGQETQY

D gene: TRBD2
J gene: TRBJ2-7
V gene: TRBV7-2
CDR3 protein: ASSFRGVPYEQY

D gene: TRBD2
J gene: TRBJ2-3
V gene: TRBV27
CDR3 protein: ASSFLRPGGLTDTQY

D gene: -
J gene: TRBJ1-2
V gene: TRBV5-1
CDR3 protein: ASSLAGRSGYT

D gene: TRBD1
J gene: TRBJ1-6
V gene: TRBV27
CDR3 protein: ASRSTDRDESYNSPLH

D gene: -
J gene: TRBJ1-1
V gene: TRBV29-1
CDR3 protein: SVGQNTEAF

D gene: -
J gene: TRBJ1-1
V gene: TRBV20-1
CDR3 protein: SSQDNTEAF

D gene: -
J gene: TRBJ2-2
V gene: TRBV6-5
CDR3 protein: ASTLTPSHGELF

D gene: -
J gene: TRBJ1-6
V gene: TRBV3-1/TRBV3-2
CDR3 protein: ASSQVGRGNSPLH

D gene: -
J gene: TRBJ1-1
V gene: TRBV2
CDR3 protein: ASGNGPMNTEAF

D gene: -
J gene: TRBJ2-7
V gene: TRBV10-2
CDR3 protein: ASSHSYYEQY

D gene: TRBD1
J gene: TRBJ1-2
V gene: TRBV30
CDR3 protein: ACSTGGNYGYT

D gene: TRBD2
J gene: TRBJ2-7
V gene: TRBV7-2
CDR3 protein: ASSSTSGGASEQY

D gene: -
J gene: TRBJ1-2
V gene: TRBV18
CDR3 protein: ASSSRDILNYGYT

D gene: -
J gene: TRBJ2-2
V gene: TRBV3-1/TRBV3-2
CDR3 protein: ASSLGFKATGELF

D gene: -
J gene: TRBJ2-7
V gene: TRBV6-6
CDR3 protein: ASSYFSGAGEQY

D gene: -
J gene: TRBJ2-1
V gene: TRBV7-9
CDR3 protein: ASSLSVNSGSSYNEQF

D gene: -
J gene: TRBJ1-2
V gene: TRBV9
CDR3 protein: ASSFKEGYGYT

D gene: TRBD1
J gene: TRBJ1-5
V gene: TRBV6-1
CDR3 protein: ASSDEQGARQPQH